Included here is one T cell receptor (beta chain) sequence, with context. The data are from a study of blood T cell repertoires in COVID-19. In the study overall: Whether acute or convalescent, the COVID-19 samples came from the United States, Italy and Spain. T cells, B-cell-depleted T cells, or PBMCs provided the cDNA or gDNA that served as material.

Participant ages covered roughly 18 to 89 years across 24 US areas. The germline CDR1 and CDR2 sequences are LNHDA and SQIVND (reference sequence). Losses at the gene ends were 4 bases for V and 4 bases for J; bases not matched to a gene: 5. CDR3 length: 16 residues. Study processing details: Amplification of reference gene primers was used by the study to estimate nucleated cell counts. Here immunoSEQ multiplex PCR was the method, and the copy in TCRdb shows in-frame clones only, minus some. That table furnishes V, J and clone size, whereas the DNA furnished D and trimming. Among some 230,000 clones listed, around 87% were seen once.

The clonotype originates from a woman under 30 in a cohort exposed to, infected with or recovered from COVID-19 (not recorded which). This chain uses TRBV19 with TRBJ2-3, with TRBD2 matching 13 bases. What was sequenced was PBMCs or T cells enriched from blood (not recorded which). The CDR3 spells CASSRRTSGSSDTQYF. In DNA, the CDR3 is TGTGCCAGTAGTAGAAGGACTAGCGGGAGTTCAGATACGCAGTATTTT.